Following are 20 T cell receptor beta chains from one sample sequenced in a study of radiation and T cells in renal cell carcinoma. As for treatment: 15 Gy SBRT to primary tumor, nephrectomy 4 weeks later. Generated by immunoSEQ multiplex PCR, the TCRdb table keeps only in-frame clones and is missing some. This table has about 18,000 clones, about 54% appearing once. The starting material was tumor tissue, obtained from a patient whose treatment included radiotherapy and nephrectomy. The receptor source for this set is a man in his fifties with renal cell carcinoma.

This chain connects TRBV4-2 to TRBJ2-7, with D perhaps TRBD1 or TRBD2 (5 bases each). Germline lookup yields CDR1 LGHNA and CDR2 YNFKEQ. V lost 2 bases and J lost 7, with 15 bases in between. The CDR3 totals 14 residues. The CDR3: CASSQYGASGEQYF. CDR3 sequence (DNA): TGTGCCAGCAGCCAATACGGGGCGTCAGGGGAGCAGTACTTC.

DNA for the CDR3: TGTGCCACCAGCCGCCGGGACAGGGATCGGGTAGATACGCAGTATTTT. This encodes CATSRRDRDRVDTQYF. This chain joins TRBV15 and TRBJ2-3; 9 bases map to TRBD1. The length of the CDR3 is 16 residues. V dropped 5 bases and J dropped 5; count of bases not matched to a gene: 11. Germline V gene sequence: CDR1 LNHNV, CDR2 YYDKDF (reference sequence). The variable domain in full, completed from reference TRBV15 and TRBJ2-3, reads DAMVIQNPRYQVTQFGKPVTLSCSQTLNHNVMYWYQQKSSQAPKLLFHYYDKDFNNEADTPDNFQSRRPNTSFCFLDIRSPGLGDTAMYLCATSRRDRDRVDTQYFGPGTRLTVL.

The CDR3 sequence: CASSLPGGGTEAFF. In DNA, the CDR3 is TGTGCCAGCAGCCTGCCCGGGGGTGGCACTGAAGCTTTCTTT. The V and J genes are TRBV7-9 and TRBJ1-1; maybe TRBD1 (5 bases). The V end lost 5 bases, the J end lost 4 bases, and 14 bases lay between the germline ends. This CDR3 region has 14 residues. Germline V gene data show CDR1 as SEHNR and CDR2 as FQNEAQ (reference sequence).

V and J are TRBV7-2 and TRBJ2-5, with 11 bases aligning to TRBD2. Germline CDR1 is SGHTA and CDR2 is FQGNSA. The J segment lost 5 bases and the V segment lost 2 bases, leaving 10 bases of the junction unmatched. This CDR3 is built from 17 residues. The CDR3 is CASSLWASGGLWETQYF. As DNA, the CDR3 is TGTGCCAGCAGCTTATGGGCTAGCGGGGGGCTCTGGGAGACCCAGTACTTC.

This clone was seen repeatedly, ten times or more. The chain combines TRBV10-3 with TRBJ1-2, with D perhaps TRBD1 (6 bases). CDR1 ENHRY and CDR2 SYGVKD come from the germline V gene. The CDR3 contains 18 residues. V gave up 3 bases and J gave up 3 bases, with 23 bases separating them. CDR3: CAISEPGQTPLLDYGYTF. The CDR3 nucleotides read TGTGCCATCAGTGAACCCGGACAGACTCCCCTATTGGACTATGGCTACACCTTC.

The V gene is TRBV29-1, the J gene TRBJ2-3, with D perhaps matching TRBD2 (6 bases). V lost 0 bases and J 8 bases, leaving 9 bases between the germline ends. CDR3 length equals 12 residues. Per germline, CDR1 SQVTM and CDR2 ANQGSEA. The CDR3, as DNA: TGCAGCGTTGAAGAAACGGGGGTTACGCAGTATTTT. Residues: CSVEETGVTQYF.

The sample holds a few counts of this clone. The chain uses TRBV6-6 and TRBJ1-5, with D unclear. V was trimmed by 4 bases and J by 11 bases, leaving 18 bases between them. Germline-derived CDR1 and CDR2 are MNHNY and SVGAGI (reference sequence). CDR3 length: 14 residues. CDR3 nucleotide sequence: TGTGCCAGCAGTTTCGGGAGTGGCAATGGGGCCCAGCATTTT. Translation gives CASSFGSGNGAQHF.

The chain carries TRBV29-1 and TRBJ1-5; 7 bases map to TRBD1. The CDR3 length is 13 residues. Germline V CDR1 and CDR2: SQVTM, ANQGSEA. V lost 2 bases and J lost 6; bases outside the gene matches: 4. The CDR3 sequence: CSVETGVGQPQHF. The CDR3 bases are TGCAGCGTTGAAACAGGGGTTGGTCAGCCCCAGCATTTT.

This clone came up once. The chain links TRBV9 to TRBJ2-3, with D perhaps matching TRBD2 (6 bases). The V end lost 10 bases, the J end lost 7 bases, and 16 bases lay between the germline ends. This CDR3 contains 12 residues. Germline CDR1 reads SGDLS; CDR2 reads YYNGEE. The CDR3 region is CARGTRGNTQYF. In DNA form, the CDR3 reads TGTGCCCGCGGAACTCGCGGGAATACGCAGTATTTT.

This clone appeared a few times. The V call is TRBV19, the J call TRBJ1-2, with D perhaps matching TRBD1 (6 bases). This CDR3 has 18 residues. CDR1 is LNHDA, CDR2 SQIVND, per germline (reference sequence). V was trimmed by 4 bases and J by 2 bases, leaving 23 bases between them. CDR3: CASSNNDGGHGGNYGYTF. CDR3 DNA: TGTGCCAGTAGTAATAATGATGGGGGACACGGAGGGAACTATGGCTACACCTTC. Using reference TRBV19 and TRBJ1-2 for the parts outside the CDR3, the full variable domain is DGGITQSPKYLFRKEGQNVTLSCEQNLNHDAMYWYRQDPGQGLRLIYYSQIVNDFQKGDIAEGYSVSREKKESFPLTVTSAQKNPTAFYLCASSNNDGGHGGNYGYTFGSGTRLTVV.

This clone was detected only once. This sequence joins TRBV29-1 and TRBJ1-1; D gene uncertain. CDR3 length equals 14 residues. V was trimmed by 7 bases and J by 1 base, leaving 16 bases between them. From germline, CDR1 is SQVTM and CDR2 ANQGSEA. The CDR3 region is CSAGSRKGNTEAFF. CDR3 bases: TGCAGCGCTGGATCCAGGAAAGGGAACACTGAAGCTTTCTTT.

The chain uses TRBV11-2 and TRBJ1-2; 7 bases map to TRBD1. Per germline, CDR1 SGHAT and CDR2 FQNNGV. The trim removed 5 bases at V and 7 bases at J, leaving 16 bases unmatched. The CDR3 is 16 amino acids. The CDR3 DNA is TGTGCCAGCAGCCAAGAATTGGGACAGTCCTTTAGTGGCTACACCTTC. It encodes CASSQELGQSFSGYTF.

Sample share makes this clone medium-sized. The chain joins TRBV6-5 to TRBJ1-5; D is unresolved. Between the trimmed V and J ends, which lost 6 bases and 5 bases, there was a span of 11 bases. Germline CDR1 and CDR2: MNHEY and SVGAGI. The CDR3 contains 13 residues. CDR3 coding DNA: TGTGCCAGCAGCTCTTCGCTCGATCAGCCCCAGCATTTT. This gives the protein CASSSSLDQPQHF.

This clone has only one observation. The DNA for the CDR3 is TGCAGCGTTGTTCCGAACACCGGGGAGCTGTTTTTT. Its protein product is CSVVPNTGELFF. This sequence joins TRBV29-1 and TRBJ2-2, with D uncertain. The CDR3 runs to 12 residues. V lost 4 bases and J 0 bases, leaving 3 bases between the germline ends. Germline CDR1 is SQVTM and CDR2 is ANQGSEA.

Concerning this clone: The sample has other DNA sequences that encode this CDR3 too. The chain links TRBV28 to TRBJ1-2, with 8 bases lining up with TRBD1. The CDR3 length is 14 residues. The V gene end was trimmed by 1 base and the J gene end by 4 bases; junction bases not matched to a gene: 2. Germline values: CDR1 MDHEN, CDR2 SYDVKM. The CDR3 region has the DNA TGTGCCAGCAGTTTATTACAGGGGGGCTATGGCTACACCTTC. Its translation: CASSLLQGGYGYTF.

The chain uses TRBV10-3 and TRBJ2-5; D may be TRBD1 (5 bases). The CDR3 runs 12 residues. Trimming pared 3 bases from V and 5 bases from J, leaving 7 bases between. Germline CDR1 ENHRY, CDR2 SYGVKD. The CDR3 DNA reads TGTGCCATCAGTGATAGGGGCGAGACCCAGTACTTC. This codes for CAISDRGETQYF.

This clone was seen a few times. In nucleotides, the CDR3 is TGTGCCAGCAGTACCTCCCTCTCAGGGGAAGGGTGCTACACCTTC. The encoded protein is CASSTSLSGEGCYTF. The rearrangement links TRBV27 to TRBJ1-2, with a tentative D call TRBD1 (6 bases). Trimming stripped 5 bases from V and 9 bases from J, with 22 bases between. In germline, CDR1 is MNHEY, CDR2 SMNVEV (reference sequence). The CDR3 loop spans 15 amino acids.

V usage is TRBV6-6 and J usage is TRBJ1-4, with TRBD1 matching 9 bases. V gave up 4 bases and J gave up 4 bases; unmatched junction bases: 4. CDR1 and CDR2 from the germline V gene are MNHNY and SVGAGI (reference sequence). The length of the CDR3 is 15 residues. Here the CDR3 reads CASSWAGQGNEKLFF. The CDR3 region has the DNA TGTGCCAGCAGTTGGGCGGGACAGGGTAATGAAAAACTGTTTTTT.

The rearrangement links TRBV19 to TRBJ2-1; 11 bases line up with TRBD1. This CDR3 region has 15 residues. CDR1 LNHDA and CDR2 SQIVND come from the germline V gene (reference sequence). The J segment lost 7 bases and the V segment lost 6 bases, leaving 8 bases of the junction unmatched. CDR3 nucleotides: TGTGCCAGTAGCTCGGGACAGGGGGATTGGAATGAGCAGTTCTTC. Translated: CASSSGQGDWNEQFF.

This clone qualifies as medium-sized. The chain is built from TRBV28 and TRBJ1-5, with TRBD1 matching over 7 bases. Germline V gene sequence: CDR1 MDHEN, CDR2 SYDVKM. Trimming removed 4 bases from V and 4 bases from J; junction bases left unmatched: 4. CDR3 length: 14 residues. CDR3 nucleotide sequence: TGTGCCAGCAGTTCGGGACAGAGAAATCAGCCCCAGCATTTT. It encodes CASSSGQRNQPQHF.